This TCR beta chain is from a study of OX40 agonist ivuxolimab in advanced cancers. In the study overall: Ivuxolimab, which targeted the costimulatory receptor OX40 (CD134), was an agonistic, fully human IgG2 monoclonal antibody. Intravenous ivuxolimab was administered to patients every 2 weeks at six dose levels: 0.01, 0.1, 0.3, 1.5, 3 and 10 mg/kg. Of the approximately 50 dose-escalation patients, hepatocellular carcinoma was present in approximately 20, melanoma in around 15, renal cell carcinoma in 9 and head and neck cancer in 9. In the dose-escalation cohort, 65% to 90% of patients were male, and the mean age was approximately 60 years, with a range of 23 to 79. Patients were allowed to have had prior anti-PD-1, anti-PD-L1 or anti-CTLA-4 therapy, and 30% to 40% of the dose-escalation patients had been treated with checkpoint inhibitors. Partial responses occurred in three dose-escalation patients, of whom one had hepatocellular carcinoma and two had cutaneous melanoma. Peripheral TCRbeta sequencing aimed to test whether ivuxolimab altered TCR sequence diversity and caused clonal T-cell expansion. The paper covers the monotherapy dose-escalation part of the phase I ivuxolimab trial, which included N of about 50 patients.

Beyond this particular receptor, the publication reports: At doses from 0.1 to 3.0 mg/kg, clonal expansion was seen in both CD4+ and CD8+ blood T cells between baseline and week 6. After ivuxolimab, CD8+ T cells had more expanded clones than CD4+ T cells on average. The antigen specificity of the peripheral T cells that underwent clonal expansion was not determined. Low levels of normalized T-cell clonal expansion were also shown by some nonresponding patients. In partial responders in the 0.1-3.0 mg/kg groups, normalized peripheral clonal expansion was found to be among the lowest, especially among CD8+ T cells.

Patients with a history of autoimmune disease or receiving systemic immunosuppression were excluded from the trial. Peripheral blood for TCR sequencing was drawn from every dose cohort at baseline, at cycle 4 day 1 and at cycle 7 day 1. The samples were taken from a phase I, first-in-human, multicenter, open-label dose-escalation trial of ivuxolimab. Adults with locally advanced or metastatic melanoma, renal cell carcinoma, hepatocellular carcinoma or head and neck squamous cell carcinoma were enrolled in the trial. Before TCR sequencing, CD4+ T cells and CD8+ T cells from peripheral blood were sorted into separate populations. To sequence the TCRbeta CDR3 region, genomic DNA was isolated from the sorted cells. The immunoSEQ Assay was used to sequence the TCRbeta CDR3 regions. TCRdb retrieved this table from immuneACCESS and kept in-frame rearrangements only. Not all clones are present; in checked studies, unresolved V genes account for under half, and no reason is known for the remainder. The sample table records roughly 80,000 clones; over 75% of these occur just once. The top ten clones comprise 5.5% to 6.5% of the sample.

Details on this clone: The target of this receptor is not known. No base quality values were provided; no much bigger clone lies one nucleotide off.

For this chain, trimming is 1 base at the V end and 8 bases at the J end, and the number of junction bases without a gene match is 8. From the germline V gene (reference sequence), CDR1 is SEHNR and CDR2 is FQNEAQ. The CDR3 contains 16 residues, cysteine and phenylalanine counted. The entry retains the CDR3 DNA only, 48 bases that are in frame from base 1. This specimen consisted of CD4+ or CD8+ T cells sorted from blood, obtained in a trial of the OX40 agonist ivuxolimab. This receptor chain uses TRBV7-9 and TRBJ2-1, and TRBD1 matches 10 of the central bases. The TCR sequence derives from an adult with an advanced solid tumor such as melanoma, head and neck, liver or kidney cancer. DNA sequence: TGTGCCAGCAGCTTAGTGACCGGGACAGGGGTGTATGAGCAGTTCTTC. This is translated as CASSLVTGTGVYEQFF. Beyond the CDR3, the reference TRBV7-9 and TRBJ2-1 genes provide the residues; the full variable domain reads: DTGVSQNPRHKITKRGQNVTFRCDPISEHNRLYWYRQTLGQGPEFLTYFQNEAQLEKSRLLSDRFSAERPKGSFSTLEIQRTEQGDSAMYLCASSLVTGTGVYEQFFGPGTRLTVL.